This TCR beta chain was found in a study of response to subunit inactivated influenza vaccine. This clonotype showed up many times. TCRdb fed the RT-PCR reads into MiXCR, producing one record per CDR3 protein. This sample yields roughly 700,000 distinct CDR3 sequences, of which about 15% are seen a single time; around 7.3% belongs to the top ten. The material was PBMCs from blood, obtained roughly 2 weeks before vaccination. This clonotype originated in a man aged 45-65 years who received an inactivated influenza vaccine.

The DNA of the CDR3 is TGCAGTGCCAAGCCGTCAGAAAACATTCAGTACTTC. As protein: CSAKPSENIQYF. The V call is TRBV20-1, the J call TRBJ2-4, with D hard to call. CDR1 is DFQATT, CDR2 SNEGSKA, per germline (reference sequence). Trimming pared 6 bases from V and 5 bases from J, leaving 11 bases between. The CDR3 is made up of 12 amino acids.